This TCR beta chain was profiled in a study of T cell repertoires in cytomegalovirus infection. Study-wide context: Used in the study were CMV epitopes, some recently identified and HLA-C-restricted, others well-studied and HLA-B-restricted.

Whole-study findings and limits: Pooled public TCR beta family frequency picked out CMV carriers with the relevant HLA.

Trimming took off 4 bases at V and 3 bases at J, with 15 bases between the two ends. The CDR3 extends over 15 amino acids. Germline CDR1 is SGHVS and CDR2 is FQNEAQ. TCRdb re-analysed the reads in MiXCR, keeping a single row per CDR3 protein. This table has roughly 120,000 distinct CDR3 sequences, around 30% appearing once. Note on this clonotype: Its specificity is not known.

The sequence derives from a human donor in good health (CMV status not recorded). Some clones in this sample may be carry-over from other donors' samples. The sample here was CD8+ T cells from cultured PBMCs, taken from culture after CMV antigen stimulation. The rearrangement uses TRBV7-8 and TRBJ1-1, with a tentative D call TRBD1 (6 bases). CDR3 sequence reads: CASSYPTGGDTEAFF. Here the CDR3 DNA reads TGTGCCAGCAGCTACCCGACAGGCGGGGACACTGAAGCTTTCTTT.